The clone carrying this T cell receptor beta chain was observed once. How the authors handled the data: Estimation of nucleated cell counts was performed using reference gene primer amplification. Here immunoSEQ multiplex PCR was the method, and the copy in TCRdb shows in-frame clones only, minus some. Clone size and V and J calls were adopted from that table, with D and trimming inferred from the DNA. This sample yields about 190,000 clones, of which over 75% are seen a single time; 2.8% belongs to the top ten. These data come from a study of blood T cell repertoires in COVID-19. Overall study: PBMCs, B-cell-depleted T cells, or T cells provided the cDNA or gDNA that made up the material.

Germline loops: CDR1 SEHNR, CDR2 FQNEAQ (reference sequence). The V end was cut by 2 bases, the J end by 10 bases, with 18 bases between. This CDR3 has 15 residues. This clonotype was obtained from a woman older than 75 with active or convalescent COVID-19. The chain links TRBV7-9 to TRBJ2-1; a weak D match, TRBD1 (6 bases). The sample comprised peripheral blood. As DNA, the CDR3 is TGTGCCAGCAGCTTACTGCAGGACAGCCGTAGCGAGCAGTTCTTC. It translates to CASSLLQDSRSEQFF.